The 29 T cell receptor beta chains given below trace back to one sample, sequenced in a study of blood T cell repertoires in COVID-19. Repertoires were generated with immunoSEQ multiplex PCR, while TCRdb's copy carries only in-frame clones and drops some. The table has about 62,000 clones, around 86% seen once; the top ten hold 1% to 1.5%. Sequencing input: peripheral blood. Every receptor here comes from a woman older than 75 with acute or convalescent COVID-19.

The chain is built from TRBV7-2 and TRBJ1-2; D call uncertain. CDR1 is SGHTA and CDR2 is FQGNSA in the germline V gene. CDR3 length equals 15 residues. V shed 2 bases and J shed 1 base, with 11 bases lying between them. The CDR3 here is CASSLSSSGNYGYTF. The CDR3 DNA reads as TGTGCCAGCAGCTTAAGTAGCTCGGGTAACTATGGCTACACCTTC.

The chain couples TRBV19 to TRBJ2-7, with 9 nucleotides matching TRBD1. J gave up 7 bases and V 6 bases, and 13 bases lay outside the gene matches. This CDR3 contains 15 residues. The germline CDR1 and CDR2 sequences are LNHDA and SQIVND (reference sequence). Written as DNA, the CDR3 is TGTGCCAGTAGGGCTCCGGGGACAGGGACTCAAGAGCAGTACTTC. Translation gives CASRAPGTGTQEQYF.

A word on this clone: Here the CDR3 omits its conserved ending phenylalanine or tryptophan, so a read error is the likely source. Because the CDR3's place on the DNA is in doubt, the DNA is left out and the CDR3 is given as listed by TCRdb. The chain couples TRBV21-1 to TRBJ2-4; TRBD1, as called in the table, went unchecked against the DNA. TRBV21-1 is assigned pseudogene status. Including both end residues, the CDR3 is 12 amino acids long. The CDR3: CASSGHDPYLYD.

This clone has a handful of counts. The V and J genes are TRBV28 and TRBJ2-7; possibly TRBD1 for D (6 bases). Germline V gives CDR1 MDHEN, CDR2 SYDVKM. This CDR3 has 13 amino acids. V was cut by 6 bases and J by 2 bases, with 11 bases left in between. For the CDR3, the DNA is TGTGCCAGCAGAACACAGGGAACCTACGAGCAGTACTTC. Its protein product is CASRTQGTYEQYF.

The chain uses TRBV28 and TRBJ1-2; TRBD1 agrees at 12 bases. Germline CDR1 MDHEN, CDR2 SYDVKM. Germline trimming cut 1 base from V and 2 bases from J; bases unmatched to any gene: 5. The CDR3 contains 17 residues. CDR3 in amino acids: CASSLSSGQGANYGYTF. The CDR3 region has the DNA TGTGCCAGCAGTTTATCTTCGGGACAGGGGGCAAACTATGGCTACACCTTC.

The chain carries TRBV19 and TRBJ1-4; TRBD1 might be the D (6 bases). The CDR3 length is 13 residues. With 4 bases removed from V and 8 bases from J, the gap between germline ends came to 11 bases. Germline V gives CDR1 LNHDA, CDR2 SQIVND (reference sequence). The CDR3, as DNA: TGTGCCAGTAGTAGTACAGGGCCCGAAAAACTGTTTTTT. The encoded protein is CASSSTGPEKLFF.

The chain links TRBV19 to TRBJ1-1, with unresolved D. V lost 3 bases and J 1 base, leaving 9 bases between the germline ends. The CDR3 length is 14 residues. CDR1 is LNHDA and CDR2 is SQIVND in the germline V gene (reference sequence). The CDR3 sequence: CASSIYSKNTEAFF. The CDR3 coding sequence is TGTGCCAGTAGTATCTACAGCAAGAACACTGAAGCTTTCTTT.

CDR3 coding DNA: TGTGCCAGCAGCGTAGACGGCAGGGGGGACACCATATATTTT. Its protein is CASSVDGRGDTIYF. The chain links TRBV9 to TRBJ1-3, with 7 positions matching TRBD1. CDR3 length: 14 amino acids. CDR1 and CDR2 (germline): SGDLS, YYNGEE. V shed 0 bases and J 8 bases; nucleotides not matched to a gene: 5.

The gene calls are TRBV5-1 and TRBJ2-7; TRBD2 matches 10 bases. J gave up 5 bases and V 0 bases, and 8 bases lay outside the gene matches. The germline V gene has CDR1 SGHRS and CDR2 YFSETQ. This CDR3 is 16 amino acids long. The CDR3 region is CASSLVASGSFNEQYF. The CDR3 DNA reads TGCGCCAGCAGCTTGGTGGCTAGCGGGAGTTTCAACGAGCAGTACTTC.

The V call is TRBV19, the J call TRBJ2-5; 10 bases line up with TRBD2. V was clipped by 5 bases and J by 5 bases; unmatched bases: 5. Germline V gene lookup returns CDR1 LNHDA and CDR2 SQIVND (reference sequence). This CDR3 has 14 amino acids. The CDR3 DNA reads as TGTGCCAGTAGTCCAGGGACTAGCGAGGAGACCCAGTACTTC. This translates into CASSPGTSEETQYF.

In its sample, this clone was seen once. The chain is built from TRBV19 and TRBJ2-2, with 8 bases identical to TRBD2. The trim removed 5 bases at V and 5 bases at J, leaving 4 bases unmatched. Per the germline V gene, CDR1 is LNHDA and CDR2 is SQIVND (reference sequence). The CDR3 runs 14 residues. The CDR3 DNA reads TGTGCCAGTAGTCCCGGGAGGGTAACCGGGGAGCTGTTTTTT. Protein: CASSPGRVTGELFF.

The V and J genes are TRBV11-1 and TRBJ2-3, with 7 bases fitting TRBD2. The V segment lost 5 bases and the J segment 2 bases; nucleotides outside the gene matches: 4. The CDR3 covers 14 residues. The germline CDR1 and CDR2 sequences are SGHAT and FQDESV (reference sequence). In DNA form, the CDR3 reads TGTGCCAGCAGCCTGCGGGAGATCACAGATACGCAGTATTTT. It yields the protein CASSLREITDTQYF.

J is TRBJ1-5 and V is TRBV6-1, with 7 bases fitting TRBD1. Per the germline V gene, CDR1 is MNHNS and CDR2 is SASEGT. The CDR3 runs 18 residues. After removal of 2 bases from V and 6 bases from J, the junction contained 16 bases not matched to a gene. CDR3 loop: CASSESGTDYQIPQPQHF. CDR3 coding DNA: TGTGCCAGCAGTGAATCAGGGACAGACTATCAGATTCCTCAGCCCCAGCATTTT.

V usage is TRBV10-1 and J usage is TRBJ2-3; TRBD2 agrees at 7 bases. CDR1 is WNHNN and CDR2 is SYGVQD in the germline V gene (reference sequence). V lost 3 bases, J lost 3 bases, and 6 bases stayed unmatched. There are 15 residues in the CDR3. The CDR3 region is CASSDGQGGTDTQYF. The CDR3 region has the DNA TGCGCCAGCAGTGACGGGCAGGGAGGGACAGATACGCAGTATTTT.

The V gene is TRBV19, the J gene TRBJ1-4, with 8 bases identical to TRBD1. This CDR3 has 15 amino acids. Germline V gene sequence: CDR1 LNHDA, CDR2 SQIVND (reference sequence). Germline trimming cut 5 bases from V and 8 bases from J; bases unmatched to any gene: 10. The CDR3 loop reads CASSQVLQGGEKLFF. CDR3 coding DNA: TGTGCCAGTAGTCAAGTATTACAGGGGGGAGAAAAACTGTTTTTT.

CDR3 amino acids: CARGGHSSVYTEAFF. The CDR3 DNA sequence: TGTGCAAGGGGGGGGCATTCTTCAGTCTACACTGAAGCTTTCTTT. The rearrangement links TRBV30 to TRBJ1-1; D perhaps matches TRBD1 (6 bases). Per germline, CDR1 GTSNPN and CDR2 SVGIG (reference sequence). The CDR3 loop spans 15 amino acids.

The gene calls are TRBV9 and TRBJ1-2; 7 bases match TRBD1. CDR1 and CDR2 (germline): SGDLS, YYNGEE. This CDR3 spans 18 amino acids. The ends lost 0 bases at V and 4 bases at J; junction bases unmatched: 15. The CDR3 coding sequence is TGTGCCAGCAGCGTAGGAGAGGACAGGCCTGCTTGGTTCTATGGCTACACCTTC. Protein sequence: CASSVGEDRPAWFYGYTF.

V usage is TRBV27 and J usage is TRBJ2-4; D is uncertain. Trimming shortened V by 6 bases and J by 0 bases, and 12 bases separated the two germline ends. The germline CDR1 and CDR2 sequences are MNHEY and SMNVEV (reference sequence). The CDR3 spans 15 residues. The CDR3 here is CASSPKTGAKNIQYF. The CDR3 DNA reads as TGTGCCAGCAGCCCAAAGACGGGAGCCAAAAACATTCAGTACTTC.

The chain combines TRBV5-6 with TRBJ2-3, with 8 nucleotides matching TRBD2. CDR1 is SGHDT and CDR2 is YYEEEE in the germline V gene. The CDR3 consists of 16 residues. The V segment lost 0 bases and the J segment 1 base; nucleotides outside the gene matches: 4. The CDR3 DNA reads as TGTGCCAGCAGCTTGGATCTAGCGGGCCGCACAGATACGCAGTATTTT. Translation gives CASSLDLAGRTDTQYF.

J is TRBJ1-6 and V is TRBV15; 7 bases match TRBD1. Germline V lookup: CDR1 LNHNV, CDR2 YYDKDF (reference sequence). J gave up 10 bases and V 3 bases, and 3 bases lay outside the gene matches. The CDR3 runs to 13 residues. The CDR3, as DNA: TGTGCCACCAGCAGTAACAGGGGATCACCCCTCCACTTT. This sequence encodes CATSSNRGSPLHF.

The chain links TRBV29-1 to TRBJ1-2; TRBD1 matches at 7 bases. This CDR3 spans 14 amino acids. The trim removed 6 bases at V and 1 base at J, leaving 8 bases unmatched. Germline V CDR1 and CDR2: SQVTM, ANQGSEA. In DNA form, the CDR3 reads TGCAGCGTCCTCGGACAGGCGTTTAACTATGGCTACACCTTC. It yields the protein CSVLGQAFNYGYTF.

This clone was observed a handful of times. The chain couples TRBV5-1 to TRBJ2-2, with 8 positions matching TRBD1. Trimming removed 4 bases from V and 4 bases from J; junction bases left unmatched: 6. Germline V gene data show CDR1 as SGHRS and CDR2 as YFSETQ. The CDR3 is 15 residues long. Here the CDR3 DNA reads TGCGCCAGCAGCCCAGGGGGCGTCGGCACCGGGGAGCTGTTTTTT. Its protein product is CASSPGGVGTGELFF.

The CDR3 DNA sequence: TGTGCCAGCAGCTTTGGACAGGGACCCTATGGCTACACCTTC. Protein sequence: CASSFGQGPYGYTF. V is TRBV7-2 and J is TRBJ1-2; 8 nucleotides match TRBD1. V shed 3 bases and J 4 bases; nucleotides not matched to a gene: 4. The CDR3 is 14 amino acids. Germline CDR1 SGHTA, CDR2 FQGNSA.

This clone was counted a single time. This chain links TRBV2 with TRBJ2-2, with 8 bases that match TRBD2. Germline V gives CDR1 SNHLY, CDR2 FYNNEI. V was pared by 6 bases and J by 2 bases, with 5 bases of the junction left unmatched. CDR3 length equals 15 residues. CDR3 bases: TGTGCCAGCAGGCCCCTAGCGGGCAACACCGGGGAGCTGTTTTTT. Translating gives CASRPLAGNTGELFF.

About this clone: Its ends do not fully match the called genes, so a read error is possible. V and J are TRBV10-2 and TRBJ2-1; weak D call: TRBD2 (5 bases). CDR1 WSHSY and CDR2 SAAADI come from the germline V gene. The CDR3 has 16 amino acids. CDR3 loop: CASSVTYLDSNNEQFF. The CDR3 DNA reads as TGCGCCAGCAGTGTGACCTACCTGGACTCCAACAATGAGCAGTTCTTC.

This clone was observed a single time. The genes are TRBV6-5 and TRBJ2-7; tentative D call: TRBD1 (5 bases). In germline, CDR1 is MNHEY, CDR2 SVGAGI. V was shortened by 0 bases and J by 6 bases, with 15 bases between the two germline ends. The CDR3 totals 15 residues. The CDR3 sequence is CASSYSTQGTLEQYF. CDR3 in DNA: TGTGCCAGCAGTTACTCGACGCAGGGAACTCTCGAGCAGTACTTC.

The chain combines TRBV18 with TRBJ1-1, with 7 bases aligning to TRBD1. CDR1 and CDR2 (germline): KGHSH, LQKENI. This CDR3 is built from 16 residues. J gave up 4 bases and V 2 bases, and 10 bases lay outside the gene matches. CDR3 residues: CASSPTTRGSSTEAFF. Written as DNA, the CDR3 is TGTGCCAGCTCACCAACAACCAGGGGGTCGAGCACTGAAGCTTTCTTT.

The chain has TRBV11-2 and TRBJ1-6; D might be TRBD1 (5 bases). Germline loops: CDR1 SGHAT, CDR2 FQNNGV. The CDR3 is 13 amino acids. Trimming took 5 bases from V and 8 from J, leaving 10 bases between them. The CDR3 DNA is TGTGCCAGCAGCCTACAGGCCGATTCACCCCTCCACTTT. Translation: CASSLQADSPLHF.

The chain recombines TRBV5-1 with TRBJ2-5; 7 bases match TRBD1. V dropped 6 bases and J dropped 5; count of bases not matched to a gene: 10. Germline V gene data show CDR1 as SGHRS and CDR2 as YFSETQ. The CDR3 covers 14 residues. This chain's CDR3 is CASTNPGQWETQYF. DNA for the CDR3: TGCGCCAGCACTAATCCGGGACAGTGGGAGACCCAGTACTTC. Combining the CDR3 with reference TRBV5-1 and TRBJ2-5 gives the whole variable domain KAGVTQTPRYLIKTRGQQVTLSCSPISGHRSVSWYQQTPGQGLQFLFEYFSETQRNKGNFPGRFSGRQFSNSRSEMNVSTLELGDSALYLCASTNPGQWETQYFGPGTRLLVL.